This T cell receptor beta chain appears in the sequencing data of a study of OX40 agonist ivuxolimab in advanced cancers. Study overall: Patients in dose escalation had liver, melanoma, kidney or head and neck cancers. Of the participants, approximately 38% had some prior anti-PD-1, anti-PD-L1 or anti-CTLA-4 therapy, which was allowed. Study-level points and caveats: Blood T cells, both CD4+ and CD8+, expanded clonally by week 6 at 0.1 to 3.0 mg/kg.

The CDR3 is made up of 15 amino acids. Germline CDR1 reads SGHNT; CDR2 reads YYREEE (reference sequence). Trimming cost V 4 bases and J 5 bases, with 16 bases left between them. This clone was found once. What it binds is not known. Produced via immunoSEQ multiplex PCR; TCRdb's table is partial and in-frame only. The sample consists of approximately 120,000 clones, 85% to 95% of them appearing once. The sample here was CD4+ or CD8+ T cells sorted from blood, taken in a trial of the OX40 agonist ivuxolimab. This receptor was identified in an adult with an advanced solid tumor such as melanoma, head and neck, liver or kidney cancer. The chain recombines TRBV5-4 with TRBJ1-5, with D possibly TRBD1 on 5 matching bases. CDR3 region: CASSTQGRSDQPQHF. The DNA of the CDR3 is TGTGCCAGCAGCACTCAGGGCAGGAGCGATCAGCCCCAGCATTTT.